Listed here are 22 T cell receptor beta chains from one sample, sequenced in a study of cytomegalovirus exposure and HLA in healthy donors. PCR involved 60 Vbeta and 13 Jbeta primers. Only in-frame clones appear in the TCRdb table, and some are missing; sequencing was by immunoSEQ multiplex PCR. The sample has around 130,000 clones; 70% to 75% are singletons. The sample consisted of PBMCs. The receptors shown here come from a man aged 25 to 45 in good health and CMV-seronegative.

This clone came up once. The V call is TRBV2, the J call TRBJ2-1, with D possibly being TRBD2 (5 bases). There are 11 residues in the CDR3. Germline CDR1 SNHLY, CDR2 FYNNEI. With 10 bases removed from V and 6 bases from J, the gap between germline ends came to 10 bases. In DNA, the CDR3 is TGTGCCACGAAAACTAGCAATGAGCAGTTCTTC. It specifies CATKTSNEQFF.

V and J are TRBV7-2 and TRBJ1-2; D might be TRBD1 (6 bases). Germline values: CDR1 SGHTA, CDR2 FQGNSA. Trimming cost V 5 bases and J 8 bases, with 12 bases left between them. The CDR3 extends over 12 amino acids. This CDR3 is CASSTPTGGYTF. As DNA, the CDR3 is TGTGCCAGCAGCACGCCGACAGGAGGCTACACCTTC.

This clone was seen more than once but under ten times. The chain uses TRBV7-2 and TRBJ1-4; perhaps TRBD1 as D (6 bases). The CDR3 loop spans 15 amino acids. From germline, CDR1 is SGHTA and CDR2 FQGNSA. Trimming removed 3 bases from V and 12 bases from J, with 20 bases in between. The CDR3 DNA reads TGTGCCAGCAGCTTCAATCTGGGGGCGCGTGGGGAACTGTTTTTT. Protein product: CASSFNLGARGELFF. The variable domain in full, completed from reference TRBV7-2 and TRBJ1-4, reads GAGVSQSPSNKVTEKGKDVELRCDPISGHTALYWYRQSLGQGLEFLIYFQGNSAPDKSGLPSDRFSAERTGGSVSTLTIQRTQQEDSAVYLCASSFNLGARGELFFGSGTQLSVL.

The chain links TRBV4-3 to TRBJ2-7, with 12 bases fitting TRBD2. The ends lost 0 bases at V and 5 bases at J; junction bases unmatched: 11. Per the germline V gene, CDR1 is LGHNA and CDR2 is YSLEER. The CDR3 has 18 amino acids. The CDR3 sequence is CASSQDTTSGSTTHEQYF. CDR3 DNA: TGCGCCAGCAGCCAAGATACGACTAGCGGGAGTACTACCCACGAGCAGTACTTC.

This clone was picked up a small number of times. The gene calls are TRBV9 and TRBJ2-1; TRBD2 aligns across 10 bases. The V segment lost 0 bases and the J segment 7 bases; nucleotides outside the gene matches: 4. The CDR3 runs to 15 residues. Germline CDR1 SGDLS, CDR2 YYNGEE. The CDR3 nucleotides read TGTGCCAGCAGCGTAGTACTAGCGGGGCCTAATGAGCAGTTCTTC. It specifies CASSVVLAGPNEQFF.

Comments on this clone: The missing conserved phenylalanine or tryptophan at the end of this CDR3 makes a read error likely. This chain joins TRBV5-6 and TRBJ1-5; D is uncertain. The CDR3 has 12 residues. Germline V lookup: CDR1 SGHDT, CDR2 YYEEEE. V lost 2 bases and J lost 4, with 4 bases in between. The CDR3 coding sequence is TGTGCCAGCAGCTTAGCGAATCAGCCCCAGCATGTT. Translation: CASSLANQPQHV.

J is TRBJ2-7 and V is TRBV27; perhaps TRBD1 as D (6 bases). Looked up from germline, CDR1 is MNHEY and CDR2 is SMNVEV (reference sequence). V was cut by 2 bases and J by 13 bases, with 18 bases left in between. The CDR3 runs to 13 residues. The CDR3 protein is CASSLISQGHAYF. The DNA of the CDR3 is TGTGCCAGCAGTTTAATATCGCAGGGGCATGCCTACTTC.

This clone is judged medium-sized (0.01 to 0.1%). J is TRBJ2-7 and V is TRBV6-1; D gene unclear. V was shortened by 1 base and J by 6 bases, with 13 bases between the two germline ends. The CDR3 consists of 14 residues. The germline CDR1 and CDR2 sequences are MNHNS and SASEGT. CDR3 coding DNA: TGTGCCAGCAGTGAAGGATCCTCGGCAGGCGAGCAGTACTTC. It specifies CASSEGSSAGEQYF.

The chain recombines TRBV28 with TRBJ1-2; D remains ambiguous. In germline, CDR1 is MDHEN, CDR2 SYDVKM. Trimming removed 8 bases from V and 9 bases from J, with 13 bases in between. This CDR3 comprises 11 residues. DNA of the CDR3: TGTGCCAGCGGAGTGCTTTCTAGCTACACCTTC. It translates to CASGVLSSYTF.

The chain is built from TRBV6-5 and TRBJ2-7, with D possibly matching TRBD2 (5 bases). Trimming pared 2 bases from V and 3 bases from J, leaving 11 bases between. This CDR3 spans 14 amino acids. Germline CDR1 is MNHEY and CDR2 is SVGAGI. CDR3 coding DNA: TGTGCCAGCAGTTACGCTAGCCTCGTCTACGAGCAGTACTTC. As protein: CASSYASLVYEQYF.

This sequence joins TRBV28 and TRBJ1-1; D possibly corresponds to TRBD1 (6 bases). CDR1 is MDHEN and CDR2 is SYDVKM in the germline V gene. Deletions cut 6 bases from V and 5 bases from J, with 16 bases between. The CDR3 is 14 amino acids. The CDR3, as DNA: TGTGCCAGCAGCTTCTCCAGGGGAGGGACTGAAGCTTTCTTT. Its translation: CASSFSRGGTEAFF. The variable domain in full, completed from reference TRBV28 and TRBJ1-1, reads DVKVTQSSRYLVKRTGEKVFLECVQDMDHENMFWYRQDPGLGLRLIYFSYDVKMKEKGDIPEGYSVSREKKERFSLILESASTNQTSMYLCASSFSRGGTEAFFGQGTRLTVV.

This clone has only a few counts. This chain links TRBV5-4 with TRBJ1-2, with 10 bases identical to TRBD1. The CDR3 loop spans 16 amino acids. CDR1 is SGHNT and CDR2 is YYREEE in the germline V gene (reference sequence). The junction had 10 bases not matched to a gene; V was cut back by 0 bases and J by 8 bases. CDR3 bases: TGTGCCAGCAGCTTGGCCTTGGGACAGGGGCTAGACGGCTACACCTTC. This encodes CASSLALGQGLDGYTF.

The rearrangement uses TRBV7-8 and TRBJ2-5; TRBD2 might be the D (6 bases). V was pared by 0 bases and J by 4 bases, with 18 bases between. The CDR3 length is 17 residues. Germline CDR1 reads SGHVS; CDR2 reads FQNEAQ. The CDR3 reads CASSLALIGTLGETQYF. The CDR3, as DNA: TGTGCCAGCAGCTTAGCACTGATAGGGACTCTAGGAGAGACCCAGTACTTC.

DNA for the CDR3: TGTGCCAGCAGCTTAGTTGCGGGGGAAGAGACCCAGTACTTC. This encodes CASSLVAGEETQYF. This chain connects TRBV7-2 to TRBJ2-5; 7 nucleotides agree with TRBD2. This CDR3 has 14 amino acids. Per the germline V gene, CDR1 is SGHTA and CDR2 is FQGNSA. V gave up 1 base and J gave up 3 bases; unmatched junction bases: 2.

The chain recombines TRBV2 with TRBJ1-2; tentatively, D is TRBD1 (5 bases). Germline CDR1 SNHLY, CDR2 FYNNEI. Trimming cost V 4 bases and J 1 base, with 13 bases left between them. The CDR3 has 15 residues. CDR3 bases: TGTGCCAGCAGTGGAAGTCGACAGATTAACTATGGCTACACCTTC. This gives the protein CASSGSRQINYGYTF.

The J gene is TRBJ2-6, the V gene TRBV7-6; TRBD1 agrees at 8 bases. Germline CDR1 reads SGHVS; CDR2 reads FNYEAQ. The CDR3 covers 18 residues. V lost 5 bases and J lost 3; bases outside the gene matches: 12. CDR3 sequence: CASSPQRTGLGGANVLTF. CDR3 in DNA: TGTGCCAGCAGCCCCCAAAGGACAGGGCTTGGTGGGGCCAACGTCCTGACTTTC.

This clone was detected once. As DNA, the CDR3 is TGTGCCAGCAGCCCCCTCGGGACTAGCGGGAGGGCTGGTCAAAACATTCAGTACTTC. This translates into CASSPLGTSGRAGQNIQYF. The J gene is TRBJ2-4, the V gene TRBV14, with 16 positions matching TRBD2. Germline lookup yields CDR1 SGHDN and CDR2 FVKESK. The CDR3 is made up of 19 amino acids. The J segment lost 5 bases and the V segment lost 4 bases, leaving 11 bases of the junction unmatched.

The V and J genes are TRBV6-4 and TRBJ1-6, with D perhaps TRBD1 (5 bases). The CDR3 totals 13 residues. With 7 bases removed from V and 5 bases from J, the gap between germline ends came to 9 bases. Per germline, CDR1 MRHNA and CDR2 SNTAGT. In nucleotides, the CDR3 is TGTGCCAGCAATGCAGGGAATAATTCACCCCTCCACTTT. Protein sequence: CASNAGNNSPLHF.

The chain links TRBV7-8 to TRBJ2-3, with 12 bases identical to TRBD2. V gave up 4 bases and J gave up 5 bases; unmatched junction bases: 10. This CDR3 has 17 residues. CDR1 and CDR2 (germline): SGHVS, FQNEAQ. CDR3 sequence reads: CASSSRPRLAGEDTQYF. The CDR3 DNA sequence: TGTGCCAGCAGCTCCCGACCCAGACTAGCGGGAGAAGATACGCAGTATTTT.

The rearrangement links TRBV6-5 to TRBJ1-2; the D gene is possibly TRBD1 (6 bases). This CDR3 comprises 14 residues. V lost 1 base and J 7 bases, leaving 13 bases between the germline ends. Germline values: CDR1 MNHEY, CDR2 SVGAGI. The CDR3 here is CASSYLSGGSGYTF. CDR3 bases: TGTGCCAGCAGTTACTTGTCGGGGGGCTCTGGCTACACCTTC.

J is TRBJ2-7 and V is TRBV28; 14 bases are a match to TRBD2. This CDR3 has 15 residues. CDR1 is MDHEN, CDR2 SYDVKM, per germline. J lost 3 bases, V lost 6 bases, and 4 bases had no gene match. The CDR3 spells CASRGLAGVFYEQYF. In DNA form, the CDR3 reads TGTGCCAGCAGGGGACTAGCGGGGGTCTTCTACGAGCAGTACTTC.

J is TRBJ2-1 and V is TRBV7-3; maybe TRBD2 (6 bases). Trimming pared 5 bases from V and 0 bases from J, leaving 11 bases between. Germline V gene lookup returns CDR1 SGHTA and CDR2 FQGTGA. This CDR3 has 15 residues. CDR3 coding DNA: TGTGCCAGCAGCCCCCGGAGGGACTCCTACAATGAGCAGTTCTTC. It is translated as CASSPRRDSYNEQFF.